The 24 T cell receptor beta chains below were found in one sample sequenced in a study of blood T cell repertoires in COVID-19. The repertoire was sequenced with immunoSEQ multiplex PCR; TCRdb's copy has only in-frame clones and lacks some. This sample has roughly 110,000 clones, with 75% to 85% found just once. What was sequenced was peripheral blood. The receptors were sampled from a man between 65 and 80 years old with acute or convalescent COVID-19.

The gene calls are TRBV3-1 (or the pseudogene TRBV3-2) and TRBJ2-1; 13 bases are a match to TRBD2. There are 17 residues in the CDR3. J lost 7 bases, V lost 4 bases, and 10 bases had no gene match. Germline V lookup: CDR1 LGHDT, CDR2 YNNKEL (reference sequence). As DNA, the CDR3 is TGTGCCAGCAGCCTAAACCCCGGGACTAGCGGGATAAATGAGCAGTTCTTC. Translated, it gives CASSLNPGTSGINEQFF.

The chain couples TRBV3-1 (or the pseudogene TRBV3-2) to TRBJ2-5; D possibly corresponds to TRBD1 (7 bases). The germline V gene encodes CDR1 LGHDT and CDR2 YNNKEL (reference sequence). V lost 7 bases and J lost 4, with 13 bases in between. The CDR3 is 13 residues long. The CDR3 DNA sequence: TGTGCCAGCACCTTCCAGGGGGGAGAGACCCAGTACTTC. This sequence encodes CASTFQGGETQYF.

This rearrangement joins TRBV19 to TRBJ1-5; possibly TRBD1 for D (5 bases). The ends were cut back, 5 bases at V and 1 base at J, with 15 bases in the middle. Per the germline V gene, CDR1 is LNHDA and CDR2 is SQIVND (reference sequence). The CDR3 is 16 residues long. The CDR3, as DNA: TGTGCCAGTAGTTCCCTGGAGGGGTCGAGCAATCAGCCCCAGCATTTT. Amino acids: CASSSLEGSSNQPQHF.

The DNA of the CDR3 is TGTGCCAGTAGAAACACAGGGGGCTCTGGGGCCAACGTCCTGACTTTC. The encoded protein is CASRNTGGSGANVLTF. The chain links TRBV19 to TRBJ2-6, with 8 bases that match TRBD1. V lost 6 bases to trimming and J lost 0 bases; unmatched junction nucleotides: 4. The CDR3 has 16 amino acids. Germline-derived CDR1 and CDR2 are LNHDA and SQIVND (reference sequence).

V gene TRBV29-1 combines with J gene TRBJ2-3; no clear D gene. This CDR3 has 10 amino acids. The germline V and J ends were trimmed by 7 bases and 5 bases, with 7 bases remaining between them. The germline V gene encodes CDR1 SQVTM and CDR2 ANQGSEA. Here the CDR3 DNA reads TGCAGCGCCGAACAAGATACGCAGTATTTT. Translated, it gives CSAEQDTQYF.

This sequence joins TRBV4-1 and TRBJ1-2, with 9 bases aligning to TRBD1. The CDR3 sequence is 16 residues long. V gave up 1 base and J gave up 1 base; unmatched junction bases: 4. Germline V gene sequence: CDR1 MGHRA, CDR2 YSYEKL. CDR3 coding DNA: TGCGCCAGCAGCCAAGGACCGGGACAGGGTAACTATGGCTACACCTTC. This translates into CASSQGPGQGNYGYTF.

This clone showed up just a few times. CDR3: CASQGATEAFF. In DNA, the CDR3 is TGTGCCAGTCAGGGGGCCACTGAAGCTTTCTTT. The rearrangement links TRBV28 to TRBJ1-1; 8 nucleotides match TRBD1. V shed 9 bases and J 4 bases; nucleotides not matched to a gene: 1. Germline V gene data show CDR1 as MDHEN and CDR2 as SYDVKM. The CDR3 extends over 11 amino acids.

The chain couples TRBV13 to TRBJ2-1; TRBD2 matches at 11 bases. CDR1 PRHDT and CDR2 FYEKMQ come from the germline V gene (reference sequence). Germline trimming cut 4 bases from V and 2 bases from J; bases unmatched to any gene: 1. The CDR3 consists of 15 residues. The CDR3 DNA sequence: TGTGCCAGCAGCTCTAGCGGGGGGACCTACAATGAGCAGTTCTTC. It yields the protein CASSSSGGTYNEQFF.

The V and J genes are TRBV24-1 and TRBJ2-1, with D perhaps TRBD2 (6 bases). Germline CDR1 is KGHDR and CDR2 is SFDVKD. Trimming took off 2 bases at V and 5 bases at J, with 12 bases between the two ends. This CDR3 has 15 residues. CDR3 in DNA: TGTGCCACCAGTGATTGGGCCCGGGGGAACAATGAGCAGTTCTTC. This translates into CATSDWARGNNEQFF.

V gene TRBV21-1 combines with J gene TRBJ2-7; the D call TRBD1 from the table was never checked on the DNA. TRBV21-1 is a pseudogene locus. This CDR3 is built from 14 residues. CDR3 bases: TGTGCCAGCAGCAATAACAGACCAAACTACGAGCAGTACTTC. Translating it yields CASSNNRPNYEQYF.

The rearrangement joins TRBV11-3 to TRBJ2-5, with D hard to call. The CDR3 runs to 15 residues. Trimming took off 0 bases at V and 0 bases at J, with 8 bases between the two ends. Germline loops: CDR1 SGHNT, CDR2 YENEEA. The CDR3 nucleotides read TGTGCCAGCAGCTTAGATGGCTCAAACCAAGAGACCCAGTACTTC. Translated: CASSLDGSNQETQYF.

V and J are TRBV7-9 and TRBJ2-3; a possible D gene is TRBD2 (6 bases). The V end was cut by 5 bases, the J end by 8 bases, with 14 bases between. CDR1 and CDR2 from the germline V gene are SEHNR and FQNEAQ (reference sequence). The CDR3 extends over 13 amino acids. The CDR3 loop reads CASSLGFGSTQYF. The DNA for the CDR3 is TGTGCCAGCAGCCTGGGGTTCGGGAGTACGCAGTATTTT.

The genes are TRBV4-2 and TRBJ2-3; 12 nucleotides line up with TRBD2. Trimming removed 4 bases from V and 2 bases from J; junction bases left unmatched: 7. Germline CDR1 is LGHNA and CDR2 is YNFKEQ. This CDR3 contains 17 residues. CDR3 DNA sequence: TGTGCCAGCAGCCCCGAGACTAGCGGGAGTATCACAGATACGCAGTATTTT. Its protein product is CASSPETSGSITDTQYF.

The V call is TRBV19, the J call TRBJ2-3, with D unclear. V dropped 3 bases and J dropped 2 bases, with 3 bases sitting between them. The CDR3 is 12 residues long. The V gene's germline CDR1 is LNHDA and CDR2 SQIVND (reference sequence). CDR3 protein: CASSIYTDTQYF. The CDR3 DNA sequence: TGTGCCAGTAGTATCTACACAGATACGCAGTATTTT.

This clone appeared a single time. The chain couples TRBV19 to TRBJ1-6; the match to TRBD1 covers 12 bases. V lost 5 bases and J lost 10; bases outside the gene matches: 3. The CDR3 consists of 14 residues. Germline CDR1 reads LNHDA; CDR2 reads SQIVND (reference sequence). CDR3 amino acids: CASSWGTGGSPLHF. CDR3 coding DNA: TGTGCCAGTAGTTGGGGGACAGGGGGCTCACCCCTCCACTTT.

This sequence joins TRBV7-9 and TRBJ1-6; D not certain. V shed 1 base and J shed 8 bases, with 3 bases lying between them. The germline gives CDR1 SEHNR, CDR2 FQNEAQ (reference sequence). The CDR3 runs to 12 residues. For the CDR3, the DNA is TGTGCCAGCAGCTTAGGAGATTCACCCCTCCACTTT. Its translation: CASSLGDSPLHF.

The J gene is TRBJ2-3, the V gene TRBV4-1; 10 positions match TRBD2. This CDR3 is built from 18 residues. Trimming took 1 base from V and 4 from J; bases not matched to a gene: 11. Germline V gene sequence: CDR1 MGHRA, CDR2 YSYEKL. CDR3: CASSQASERGGRADTQYF. The DNA for the CDR3 is TGCGCCAGCAGCCAAGCCTCCGAGCGGGGGGGCAGGGCAGATACGCAGTATTTT.

The chain links TRBV3-1 (or the pseudogene TRBV3-2) to TRBJ1-1; 8 positions match TRBD1. The V gene end was trimmed by 4 bases and the J gene end by 7 bases; junction bases not matched to a gene: 2. Per germline, CDR1 LGHDT and CDR2 YNNKEL (reference sequence). The CDR3 is made up of 12 amino acids. CDR3 nucleotides: TGTGCCAGCAGCCGAGACAGGGGTGAAGCTTTCTTT. This encodes CASSRDRGEAFF.

The V and J genes are TRBV5-4 and TRBJ1-2; 9 bases agree with TRBD1. The CDR3 is 13 residues long. Trimming at V came to 4 bases and at J to 4 bases, leaving 2 bases not matched to a gene. Germline-derived CDR1 and CDR2 are SGHNT and YYREEE (reference sequence). The CDR3 loop reads CASSGQGFYGYTF. Here the CDR3 DNA reads TGTGCCAGCAGCGGACAGGGGTTCTATGGCTACACCTTC.

The chain has TRBV5-1 and TRBJ2-5, with TRBD2 matching over 9 bases. With 0 bases clipped from V and 1 base from J, the junction kept 7 bases outside the gene matches. From germline, CDR1 is SGHRS and CDR2 YFSETQ. The CDR3 covers 17 residues. The DNA for the CDR3 is TGCGCCAGCAGCTTGGGCTTACTAGCGGGCCCCCAAGAGACCCAGTACTTC. This encodes CASSLGLLAGPQETQYF.

V is TRBV30 and J is TRBJ2-2; D is unresolved. Between the trimmed V and J ends, which lost 6 bases and 2 bases, there was a span of 10 bases. The germline V gene encodes CDR1 GTSNPN and CDR2 SVGIG (reference sequence). The CDR3 consists of 13 residues. CDR3 in amino acids: CACHKLNTGELFF. The DNA of the CDR3 is TGTGCCTGTCATAAACTAAACACCGGGGAGCTGTTTTTT.

This sequence joins TRBV5-1 and TRBJ2-7; possible D gene TRBD1, 6 bases. Trimming took 0 bases from V and 1 from J, leaving 11 bases between them. Germline CDR1 reads SGHRS; CDR2 reads YFSETQ. The CDR3 is 15 amino acids. The CDR3 sequence is CASSLGDRISYEQYF. Here the CDR3 DNA reads TGCGCCAGCAGCTTGGGAGACAGGATATCCTACGAGCAGTACTTC.

This chain joins TRBV27 and TRBJ1-2; D possibly corresponds to TRBD1 (6 bases). CDR3 length: 17 amino acids. Trimming took off 1 base at V and 0 bases at J, with 15 bases between the two ends. From germline, CDR1 is MNHEY and CDR2 SMNVEV (reference sequence). CDR3: CASSLLGQGGANYGYTF. The CDR3 bases are TGTGCCAGCAGTTTATTGGGCCAAGGGGGGGCTAACTATGGCTACACCTTC.

CDR3 residues: CASSLGLDRLYEQYF. The CDR3 DNA follows: TGTGCCAGCAGCTTGGGTTTGGACAGGCTCTACGAGCAGTACTTC. The chain combines TRBV5-6 with TRBJ2-7; 7 nucleotides match TRBD1. Germline-derived CDR1 and CDR2 are SGHDT and YYEEEE. This CDR3 spans 15 amino acids. Trimming removed 0 bases from V and 3 bases from J; junction bases left unmatched: 6. The whole variable domain, remainder taken from reference TRBV5-6 and TRBJ2-7, is DAGVTQSPTHLIKTRGQQVTLRCSPKSGHDTVSWYQQALGQGPQFIFQYYEEEERQRGNFPDRFSGHQFPNYSSELNVNALLLGDSALYLCASSLGLDRLYEQYFGPGTRLTVT.